This entry lists 17 T cell receptor beta chains sequenced from one sample in a study of shared clonotypes between healthy human individuals. Measured with immunoSEQ multiplex PCR; TCRdb has only the in-frame clones, and not every one. The sample consists of about 1.1 million clones, approximately 80% of them appearing once. The specimen was memory CD4+ T cells from PBMCs. Indicated subset: CD45RA-negative fraction. These receptors originate from a young man in good health. Some clones in this sample may be carry-over from other donors' samples.

This clone has at least ten counts. The chain joins TRBV4-1 to TRBJ1-1; D is perhaps TRBD1 (5 bases). Trimming pared 4 bases from V and 5 bases from J, leaving 29 bases between. CDR1 and CDR2 from the germline V gene are MGHRA and YSYEKL. This CDR3 is built from 19 residues. CDR3 in DNA: TGCGCCAGCAGCCGTGCCCTCCCCGGAAGGGGTAGGGGAGGGACTGAAGCTTTCTTT. Encoded protein: CASSRALPGRGRGGTEAFF.

V gene TRBV5-1 combines with J gene TRBJ2-7, with TRBD1 matching over 9 bases. CDR3 length equals 15 residues. V trimming: 4 bases; J trimming: 3 bases; junction bases outside the gene matches: 8. Per the germline V gene, CDR1 is SGHRS and CDR2 is YFSETQ. The CDR3 loop reads CASSAAGTGFYEQYF. As DNA, the CDR3 is TGCGCCAGCAGCGCAGCCGGGACAGGGTTCTACGAGCAGTACTTC.

This sequence joins TRBV5-1 and TRBJ1-1; weak D call: TRBD1 (5 bases). The CDR3 is made up of 15 amino acids. Germline assignment: CDR1 SGHRS and CDR2 YFSETQ. The V and J ends lost 0 bases and 6 bases respectively, with 15 bases between them. CDR3 sequence reads: CASSLGGIQGAEAFF. CDR3 bases: TGCGCCAGCAGCTTGGGGGGAATTCAGGGCGCTGAAGCTTTCTTT. The full variable domain, in which reference TRBV5-1 and TRBJ1-1 provide the parts outside the CDR3, is KAGVTQTPRYLIKTRGQQVTLSCSPISGHRSVSWYQQTPGQGLQFLFEYFSETQRNKGNFPGRFSGRQFSNSRSEMNVSTLELGDSALYLCASSLGGIQGAEAFFGQGTRLTVV.

The chain uses TRBV4-2 and TRBJ1-1; a weak D match, TRBD1 (6 bases). Germline V gene data show CDR1 as LGHNA and CDR2 as YNFKEQ. V lost 2 bases, J lost 3 bases, and 7 bases lay in between. This CDR3 region has 13 residues. The CDR3 nucleotides read TGTGCCAGCAGCCAAAGACAGGACACTGAAGCTTTCTTT. Translating it yields CASSQRQDTEAFF.

This clone was observed a few times. The chain recombines TRBV18 with TRBJ2-3; no reliable D call. The V and J ends lost 2 bases and 3 bases respectively, with 6 bases between them. Germline CDR1 is KGHSH and CDR2 is LQKENI. This CDR3 is 13 amino acids long. The CDR3 DNA sequence: TGTGCCAGCTCACCATCTACAACAGATACGCAGTATTTT. Translating gives CASSPSTTDTQYF.

The CDR3 DNA is TGTGCCAGCAGCTTAGGTCCGGGGAACACTGAAGCTTTCTTT. Its translation is CASSLGPGNTEAFF. J is TRBJ1-1 and V is TRBV11-3, with no clear D. This CDR3 has 14 amino acids. Germline values: CDR1 SGHNT, CDR2 YENEEA. V was trimmed by 1 base and J by 1 base, leaving 7 bases between them.

The chain recombines TRBV7-2 with TRBJ1-1; no firm D call. Germline CDR1 reads SGHTA; CDR2 reads FQGNSA. V was trimmed by 4 bases and J by 9 bases, leaving 18 bases between them. This CDR3 contains 14 residues. CDR3 loop: CASSYQRGGLKAFF. The CDR3 region has the DNA TGTGCCAGCAGCTATCAGCGAGGTGGGCTGAAAGCTTTCTTT.

The chain uses TRBV9 and TRBJ2-3; 9 bases match TRBD1. Germline CDR1 SGDLS, CDR2 YYNGEE. Germline trimming cut 4 bases from V and 1 base from J; bases unmatched to any gene: 7. The CDR3 length is 16 residues. The CDR3 DNA reads TGTGCCAGCAGCCGAAGAAGGACAGGGGGCACAGATACGCAGTATTTT. Amino acid sequence: CASSRRRTGGTDTQYF.

The chain uses TRBV11-2 and TRBJ1-5; D is perhaps TRBD1 (5 bases). Germline loops: CDR1 SGHAT, CDR2 FQNNGV. V was pared by 4 bases and J by 6 bases, with 10 bases between. The CDR3 totals 13 residues. CDR3 sequence: CASSSHGGQPQHF. CDR3 sequence (DNA): TGTGCCAGCAGCTCACACGGGGGTCAGCCCCAGCATTTT.

This clone was seen a few times. The V and J genes are TRBV19 and TRBJ2-7; D possibly corresponds to TRBD1 (6 bases). Trimming left V 2 bases short and J 1 base short, with 12 bases between. The CDR3 totals 15 residues. Germline CDR1 and CDR2: LNHDA and SQIVND (reference sequence). The CDR3 is CASSISPGASYEQYF. The CDR3 DNA reads as TGTGCCAGTAGTATATCCCCAGGGGCTTCCTACGAGCAGTACTTC.

The V gene is TRBV7-8, the J gene TRBJ1-5; 10 bases fit TRBD1. CDR3 length: 19 residues. Germline assignment: CDR1 SGHVS and CDR2 FQNEAQ. J lost 0 bases, V lost 7 bases, and 15 bases had no gene match. Written as DNA, the CDR3 is TGTGCCAGCACCTCATCCCCCGGGACAGGGGCATATAGCAATCAGCCCCAGCATTTT. Protein product: CASTSSPGTGAYSNQPQHF.

The chain employs TRBV28 and TRBJ2-5; possible D gene TRBD2, 5 bases. V was trimmed by 6 bases and J by 2 bases, leaving 13 bases between them. The CDR3 runs 14 residues. The germline gives CDR1 MDHEN, CDR2 SYDVKM. CDR3 sequence: CASSGIWDQETQYF. DNA of the CDR3: TGTGCCAGCAGCGGGATCTGGGATCAAGAGACCCAGTACTTC.

The chain carries TRBV5-1 and TRBJ1-1; D is perhaps TRBD1 (6 bases). The CDR3 is 14 amino acids. From germline, CDR1 is SGHRS and CDR2 YFSETQ. V dropped 4 bases and J dropped 1 base, with 11 bases sitting between them. CDR3 residues: CASSIQQGNTEAFF. The CDR3 DNA sequence: TGCGCCAGCAGCATCCAACAGGGGAACACTGAAGCTTTCTTT.

Here the CDR3 DNA reads TGTGCCAGCTCACCACCGATAGCCGGGGCCAACGTCCTGACTTTC. The encoded protein is CASSPPIAGANVLTF. The chain combines TRBV18 with TRBJ2-6; D is unclear. The CDR3 covers 15 residues. Trimming pared 0 bases from V and 4 bases from J, leaving 7 bases between. CDR1 is KGHSH and CDR2 is LQKENI in the germline V gene.

The gene calls are TRBV4-1 and TRBJ2-3; D is perhaps TRBD1 or TRBD2 (5 bases each). The germline CDR1 and CDR2 sequences are MGHRA and YSYEKL. V was clipped by 2 bases and J by 1 base, with 13 bases between them. The CDR3 covers 16 residues. DNA of the CDR3: TGCGCCAGCAGCCAAAGTGGCCTGGGGGGCACAGATACGCAGTATTTT. It codes for CASSQSGLGGTDTQYF.

V usage is TRBV25-1 and J usage is TRBJ2-1; D ambiguous. Per the germline V gene, CDR1 is MGHDK and CDR2 is SYGVNS. Trimming took off 3 bases at V and 9 bases at J, with 12 bases between the two ends. CDR3 length: 13 residues. The CDR3 loop reads CASSDLPSSEQFF. The CDR3 DNA reads TGTGCCAGCAGTGATCTTCCATCATCTGAGCAGTTCTTC.

The gene calls are TRBV7-2 and TRBJ2-3; D perhaps matches TRBD2 (7 bases). The V gene's germline CDR1 is SGHTA and CDR2 FQGNSA. The CDR3 has 15 amino acids. Trimming stripped 5 bases from V and 1 base from J, with 13 bases between. The CDR3 loop reads CASSKGGAGTDTQYF. The CDR3 nucleotides read TGTGCCAGCAGCAAGGGGGGGGCCGGCACAGATACGCAGTATTTT.